These 24 T cell receptor beta chains were sequenced from one sample in a study of blood T cell repertoires in COVID-19. Profiling relied on immunoSEQ multiplex PCR, and the TCRdb table lists in-frame clones only, not all of them. The table lists 210,000 or so clones, roughly four fifths of them singletons. Sequencing was done on a sample of PBMCs or T cells enriched from blood (not recorded which). The receptor set was obtained from a woman aged 45-59 years who had been exposed to COVID-19.

This clone was seen only a few times. The sample holds other DNA sequences that translate to the same CDR3. The chain combines TRBV5-1 with TRBJ2-3; D unresolved. CDR3 length: 12 amino acids. Looked up from germline, CDR1 is SGHRS and CDR2 is YFSETQ. V lost 3 bases and J 0 bases, leaving 2 bases between the germline ends. CDR3 region: CASSSSTDTQYF. The DNA of the CDR3 is TGCGCCAGCAGCTCTAGCACAGATACGCAGTATTTT. The full variable domain, its missing parts supplied by reference TRBV5-1 and TRBJ2-3, is KAGVTQTPRYLIKTRGQQVTLSCSPISGHRSVSWYQQTPGQGLQFLFEYFSETQRNKGNFPGRFSGRQFSNSRSEMNVSTLELGDSALYLCASSSSTDTQYFGPGTRLTVL.

The gene calls are TRBV13 and TRBJ2-3; 9 nucleotides line up with TRBD2. Germline CDR1 is PRHDT and CDR2 is FYEKMQ (reference sequence). The CDR3 is made up of 15 amino acids. V shed 6 bases, J shed 4 bases, and the junction held 8 bases outside the gene matches. The CDR3 coding sequence is TGTGCCAGCAGTATAAAGCGGGGGGCCGCAGATACGCAGTATTTT. It codes for CASSIKRGAADTQYF.

The V gene is TRBV5-1, the J gene TRBJ2-3, with 10 bases identical to TRBD2. Looked up from germline, CDR1 is SGHRS and CDR2 is YFSETQ. There are 19 residues in the CDR3. Trimming took 2 bases from V and 6 from J; bases not matched to a gene: 18. The CDR3 nucleotides read TGCGCCAGCAGCTTTACCTTACCCACTTCTAGCGGGGGAAGGGATACGCAGTATTTT. Amino acids: CASSFTLPTSSGGRDTQYF.

The chain joins TRBV6-5 to TRBJ2-2, with D uncertain. Between the trimmed V and J ends, which lost 6 bases and 8 bases, there was a span of 7 bases. Germline CDR1 reads MNHEY; CDR2 reads SVGAGI. The CDR3 runs 11 residues. CDR3 region: CASSVIGELFF. The DNA for the CDR3 is TGTGCCAGCAGCGTTATAGGGGAGCTGTTTTTT.

The chain carries TRBV6-5 and TRBJ2-1; D gene uncertain. This CDR3 is 11 amino acids long. The V gene lost 6 bases and the J gene lost 9 bases, with 9 bases spanning the gap. From germline, CDR1 is MNHEY and CDR2 SVGAGI. CDR3 in amino acids: CASRLLVEQFF. In DNA, the CDR3 is TGTGCCAGCAGATTACTCGTTGAGCAGTTCTTC.

This clone was recorded a few times. The same CDR3 arises from other DNA sequences in this sample as well. The CDR3 region has the DNA TGTGCCAGCAGTTTGGGACAGAACACTGAAGCTTTCTTT. Translation gives CASSLGQNTEAFF. The chain combines TRBV12-3 or TRBV12-4 with TRBJ1-1, with a weak D call TRBD1 (6 bases). CDR3 length equals 13 residues. The V and J ends lost 3 bases and 1 base respectively, with 6 bases between them.

In this sample, this clone turned up a few times. The chain recombines TRBV6-5 with TRBJ2-7, with D uncertain. Germline lookup yields CDR1 MNHEY and CDR2 SVGAGI. Trimming removed 8 bases from V and 3 bases from J, with 17 bases in between. This CDR3 contains 14 residues. The CDR3 region is CASRPGSTLYEQYF. CDR3 sequence (DNA): TGTGCCAGCCGACCCGGGTCCACTCTCTACGAGCAGTACTTC.

The chain uses TRBV7-2 and TRBJ2-7; D is uncertain. The germline V gene has CDR1 SGHTA and CDR2 FQGNSA. This CDR3 is 11 amino acids long. V lost 5 bases and J 3 bases, leaving 5 bases between the germline ends. CDR3: CASSALYEQYF. In DNA form, the CDR3 reads TGTGCCAGCAGCGCACTCTACGAGCAGTACTTC. Full variable domain (remainder filled in from reference TRBV7-2 and TRBJ2-7): GAGVSQSPSNKVTEKGKDVELRCDPISGHTALYWYRQSLGQGLEFLIYFQGNSAPDKSGLPSDRFSAERTGGSVSTLTIQRTQQEDSAVYLCASSALYEQYFGPGTRLTVT.

V is TRBV19 and J is TRBJ1-2, with TRBD1 identical over 9 bases. V shed 7 bases and J 0 bases; nucleotides not matched to a gene: 3. Germline CDR1 reads LNHDA; CDR2 reads SQIVND (reference sequence). This CDR3 has 14 residues. CDR3: CASTRQGANYGYTF. DNA of the CDR3: TGTGCCAGTACCCGACAGGGGGCTAACTATGGCTACACCTTC.

The rearrangement uses TRBV5-1 and TRBJ2-5; 9 nucleotides align to TRBD1. The CDR3 length is 14 residues. V was pared by 3 bases and J by 5 bases, with 5 bases of the junction left unmatched. Germline CDR1 is SGHRS and CDR2 is YFSETQ. CDR3 bases: TGCGCCAGCAGCTCCACAGGGGGCGAGGAGACCCAGTACTTC. It is translated as CASSSTGGEETQYF.

V is TRBV11-2 and J is TRBJ2-5; 7 bases line up with TRBD2. J lost 5 bases, V lost 5 bases, and 8 bases had no gene match. CDR1 and CDR2 from the germline V gene are SGHAT and FQNNGV. The CDR3 loop spans 14 amino acids. This chain's CDR3 is CASSPKTGRETQYF. The CDR3 DNA sequence: TGTGCCAGCAGCCCTAAAACCGGGAGGGAGACCCAGTACTTC.

V and J are TRBV25-1 and TRBJ2-1, with a possible D match to TRBD1 (6 bases). The germline gives CDR1 MGHDK, CDR2 SYGVNS. Trimming removed 1 base from V and 4 bases from J, with 14 bases in between. CDR3 length equals 16 residues. CDR3 region: CASSEWRTVDYNEQFF. DNA of the CDR3: TGTGCCAGCAGTGAATGGAGGACAGTCGATTACAATGAGCAGTTCTTC.

V usage is TRBV18 and J usage is TRBJ2-3; maybe TRBD1 (6 bases). The ends were cut back, 3 bases at V and 0 bases at J, with 13 bases in the middle. CDR3 size: 16 residues. Per germline, CDR1 KGHSH and CDR2 LQKENI. The chain's CDR3 is CASSPQPQGSTDTQYF. The CDR3 region has the DNA TGTGCCAGCTCACCCCAACCACAGGGTAGCACAGATACGCAGTATTTT.

The gene calls are TRBV5-6 and TRBJ2-5; no clear D gene. The germline V and J ends were trimmed by 3 bases and 1 base, with 7 bases remaining between them. The CDR3 covers 13 residues. Germline V gene sequence: CDR1 SGHDT, CDR2 YYEEEE. This CDR3 is CASSYAVQETQYF. Here the CDR3 DNA reads TGTGCCAGCAGCTACGCGGTCCAAGAGACCCAGTACTTC.

This clone was recorded a few times. This rearrangement joins TRBV30 to TRBJ2-7; a weak D match, TRBD1 (5 bases). The ends were cut back, 3 bases at V and 6 bases at J, with 18 bases in the middle. Per germline, CDR1 GTSNPN and CDR2 SVGIG (reference sequence). The CDR3 is 14 residues long. In DNA form, the CDR3 reads TGTGCCTGGAGCGTGACAGCAGGGATAGGCGAGCAGTACTTC. Encoded protein: CAWSVTAGIGEQYF.

The chain links TRBV28 to TRBJ1-1, with D perhaps matching TRBD1 (5 bases). CDR1 and CDR2 from the germline V gene are MDHEN and SYDVKM. CDR3 size: 14 residues. Trimming shortened V by 5 bases and J by 1 base, and 11 bases separated the two germline ends. Here the CDR3 DNA reads TGTGCCAGCAGTATGTCACAGGCGAACACTGAAGCTTTCTTT. Protein sequence: CASSMSQANTEAFF. Together with reference TRBV28 and TRBJ1-1, the CDR3 gives the full variable domain: DVKVTQSSRYLVKRTGEKVFLECVQDMDHENMFWYRQDPGLGLRLIYFSYDVKMKEKGDIPEGYSVSREKKERFSLILESASTNQTSMYLCASSMSQANTEAFFGQGTRLTVV.

The CDR3 sequence is CASSLVAGRGTEAFF. In DNA form, the CDR3 reads TGTGCCAGCAGCTTAGTGGCAGGGCGGGGCACTGAAGCTTTCTTT. The chain recombines TRBV7-8 with TRBJ1-1; the D gene is possibly TRBD1 (5 bases). Germline V lookup: CDR1 SGHVS, CDR2 FQNEAQ. The CDR3 sequence is 15 residues long. The germline V and J ends were trimmed by 1 base and 4 bases, with 13 bases remaining between them.

V and J are TRBV28 and TRBJ2-3; tentatively, D is TRBD2 (6 bases). Germline CDR1 MDHEN, CDR2 SYDVKM. The CDR3 spans 16 residues. V lost 2 bases, J lost 5 bases, and 17 bases lay in between. The CDR3 DNA sequence: TGTGCCAGCAGTTTAGGAGGGATAGGGTCAAGAGATACGCAGTATTTT. This sequence encodes CASSLGGIGSRDTQYF. The whole variable domain, filled in from reference TRBV28 and TRBJ2-3, reads DVKVTQSSRYLVKRTGEKVFLECVQDMDHENMFWYRQDPGLGLRLIYFSYDVKMKEKGDIPEGYSVSREKKERFSLILESASTNQTSMYLCASSLGGIGSRDTQYFGPGTRLTVL.

This clone has more than one count but fewer than ten. V is TRBV10-2 and J is TRBJ1-1; 7 nucleotides match TRBD1. V was pared by 6 bases and J by 0 bases, with 4 bases of the junction left unmatched. Germline V gene lookup returns CDR1 WSHSY and CDR2 SAAADI. CDR3 length: 14 amino acids. The CDR3 reads CASRGQTVNTEAFF. The CDR3, as DNA: TGCGCCAGCAGGGGACAGACCGTGAACACTGAAGCTTTCTTT.

V and J are TRBV4-3 and TRBJ2-7; D is perhaps TRBD1 (7 bases). Germline lookup yields CDR1 LGHNA and CDR2 YSLEER. This CDR3 spans 16 amino acids. Trimming removed 1 base from V and 2 bases from J, with 15 bases in between. CDR3 protein: CASSQVAGQPTYEQYF. For the CDR3, the DNA is TGCGCCAGCAGCCAAGTGGCGGGACAGCCAACCTACGAGCAGTACTTC.

V and J are TRBV5-4 and TRBJ2-7, with 7 positions matching TRBD1. The V and J ends lost 3 bases and 1 base, in that order; junction bases with no gene match: 7. Germline CDR1 SGHNT, CDR2 YYREEE (reference sequence). The CDR3 has 15 amino acids. The CDR3 DNA sequence: TGTGCCAGCAGCTCACCGGGACAGCCTTCCTACGAGCAGTACTTC. It encodes CASSSPGQPSYEQYF.

The rearrangement links TRBV5-1 to TRBJ1-4; 7 bases are a match to TRBD1. This CDR3 has 14 residues. V shed 0 bases and J 4 bases; nucleotides not matched to a gene: 0. From germline, CDR1 is SGHRS and CDR2 YFSETQ. CDR3 DNA: TGCGCCAGCAGCTTGGACAGGGGTAATGAAAAACTGTTTTTT. This encodes CASSLDRGNEKLFF.

V is TRBV6-2 or TRBV6-3 and J is TRBJ1-3, with 8 positions matching TRBD1. Losses at the gene ends were 5 bases for V and 0 bases for J; bases not matched to a gene: 6. The germline V gene encodes CDR1 MNHEY and CDR2 SVGEGT. The CDR3 extends over 16 amino acids. Here the CDR3 DNA reads TGTGCCAGCAGTGGCGGACAGGGCAGCTCTGGAAACACCATATATTTT. This gives the protein CASSGGQGSSGNTIYF.

Concerning this clone itself: Other DNA sequences within the sample encode an identical CDR3. The rearrangement uses TRBV12-3 or TRBV12-4 and TRBJ1-1; D unclear. V was cut by 3 bases and J by 1 base, with 6 bases left in between. The CDR3 spans 13 residues. The CDR3 DNA reads TGTGCCAGCAGTTTCACAGAGAACACTGAAGCTTTCTTT. Residues: CASSFTENTEAFF.